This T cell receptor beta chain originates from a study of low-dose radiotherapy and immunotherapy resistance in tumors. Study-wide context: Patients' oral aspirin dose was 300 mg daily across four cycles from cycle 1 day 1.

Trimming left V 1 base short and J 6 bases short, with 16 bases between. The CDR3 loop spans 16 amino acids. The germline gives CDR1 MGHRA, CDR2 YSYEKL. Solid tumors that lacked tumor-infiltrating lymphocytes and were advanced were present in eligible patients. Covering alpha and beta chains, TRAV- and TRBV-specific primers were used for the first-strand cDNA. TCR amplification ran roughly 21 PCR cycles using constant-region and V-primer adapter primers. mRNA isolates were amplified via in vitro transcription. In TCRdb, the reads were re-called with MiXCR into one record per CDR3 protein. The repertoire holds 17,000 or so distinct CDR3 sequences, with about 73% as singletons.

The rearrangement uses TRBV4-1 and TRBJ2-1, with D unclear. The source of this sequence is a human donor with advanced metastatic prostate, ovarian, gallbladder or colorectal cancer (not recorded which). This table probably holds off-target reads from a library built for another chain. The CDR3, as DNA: TGCGCCAGCAGCCAAGGTCCTCAGGAGAGACCCAATGAGCAGTTCTTC. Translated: CASSQGPQERPNEQFF.